This entry describes one T cell receptor (beta chain). Its antigen is unidentified. Germline V gene data show CDR1 as SGDLS and CDR2 as YYNGEE. The CDR3 consists of 14 residues. The V gene lost 4 bases and the J gene lost 0 bases, with 9 bases spanning the gap. These data are taken from a study of CD8+ T cells in alopecia areata. Study-wide findings and caveats: Significant decreases in scalp clonality and expanded CD8+ clones followed tofacitinib treatment.

Extracted RNA was reverse transcribed, and the resulting cDNA served as sequencing template. Measured with immunoSEQ multiplex PCR; TCRdb has only the in-frame clones, and not every one. This table has 150,000 to 200,000 clones, roughly 60% appearing once. Treatment reported: oral pan-JAK inhibitor, 5-10 mg twice daily. The sequence was obtained from a human donor with alopecia areata. V usage is TRBV9 and J usage is TRBJ2-3, with TRBD2 as a possible D gene (5 bases). The sample here was CD4+ T cells sorted from blood, taken at week 24, from a patient treated with tofacitinib. The chain's CDR3 is CASSSRGSTDTQYF. CDR3 in DNA: TGTGCCAGCAGCTCCCGCGGGAGCACAGATACGCAGTATTTT.